These 10 T cell receptor beta chains originate from one sample sequenced in a study of shared clonotypes between healthy human individuals. As defined, naive CD8 cells were CD45RO-negative and positively selected for CCR7, with terminally differentiated effector memory CD45RA+ cells excluded. Clones were read by immunoSEQ multiplex PCR, and TCRdb kept only the in-frame ones, dropping some. The data show about 2,100,000 clones, with about 93% seen just once and approximately 1.7% held by the top ten. Sequencing was carried out using naive CD8+ T cells from PBMCs. These receptor sequences come from a man between 18 and 29 years old in good health. Some clones in this sample may be carry-over from other donors' samples.

The chain recombines TRBV27 with TRBJ2-3; TRBD1 aligns across 8 bases. CDR3 length equals 16 residues. Germline assignment: CDR1 MNHEY and CDR2 SMNVEV (reference sequence). V trimming: 5 bases; J trimming: 1 base; junction bases outside the gene matches: 8. The CDR3 coding sequence is TGTGCCAGCAGTCCCGGACAGGGTGTGGGCACAGATACGCAGTATTTT. This gives the protein CASSPGQGVGTDTQYF.

The rearrangement joins TRBV27 to TRBJ1-1; TRBD1 might be the D (6 bases). The CDR3 covers 15 residues. Germline V gene data show CDR1 as MNHEY and CDR2 as SMNVEV (reference sequence). Trimming removed 6 bases at V and 4 bases at J, with 18 bases between. The CDR3 nucleotides are TGTGCCAGCAGCCACCCCCCAGGGGATTTCACTGAAGCTTTCTTT. Amino acid sequence: CASSHPPGDFTEAFF.

The chain employs TRBV5-8 and TRBJ1-2; possible D gene TRBD1, 5 bases. The ends were cut back, 4 bases at V and 6 bases at J, with 16 bases in the middle. This CDR3 comprises 14 residues. Germline V lookup: CDR1 SGHTS, CDR2 YDEGEE. The CDR3 protein is CASSKRRGEDGYTF. CDR3 coding DNA: TGTGCCAGCAGCAAGAGGAGAGGGGAGGATGGCTACACCTTC.

This clone has just a few counts. This sample includes further DNA sequences coding for the same CDR3. The chain couples TRBV27 to TRBJ2-7; D call uncertain. Trimming took off 0 bases at V and 4 bases at J, with 4 bases between the two ends. The CDR3 covers 12 residues. The V gene's germline CDR1 is MNHEY and CDR2 SMNVEV (reference sequence). The CDR3 reads CASSLSGYEQYF. The CDR3 DNA reads as TGTGCCAGCAGTTTATCGGGTTACGAGCAGTACTTC.

CDR3: CATEQRGLAGGEQFF. The CDR3, as DNA: TGTGCCACAGAACAAAGAGGACTAGCGGGAGGTGAGCAGTTCTTC. This chain links TRBV28 with TRBJ2-1; 14 bases match TRBD2. Per the germline V gene, CDR1 is MDHEN and CDR2 is SYDVKM. The junction had 11 bases not matched to a gene; V was cut back by 10 bases and J by 9 bases. This CDR3 is 15 amino acids long.

J is TRBJ2-1 and V is TRBV9; 7 bases line up with TRBD2. The trim removed 5 bases at V and 3 bases at J, leaving 2 bases unmatched. The CDR3 runs 13 residues. Germline lookup yields CDR1 SGDLS and CDR2 YYNGEE. CDR3 protein: CASRASGYNEQFF. The CDR3 DNA reads TGTGCCAGCAGGGCTAGCGGCTACAATGAGCAGTTCTTC.

The genes are TRBV19 and TRBJ2-7; D is undetermined. The CDR3 is 12 residues long. Germline V gives CDR1 LNHDA, CDR2 SQIVND (reference sequence). Trimming took 1 base from V and 6 from J, leaving 7 bases between them. The CDR3 region has the DNA TGTGCCAGTAGTATAGCGTCCGGCGAGCAGTACTTC. Protein product: CASSIASGEQYF.

This sequence joins TRBV4-3 and TRBJ1-3; maybe TRBD1 (5 bases). Germline values: CDR1 LGHNA, CDR2 YSLEER. Trimming pared 1 base from V and 0 bases from J, leaving 13 bases between. The CDR3 has 17 amino acids. The CDR3 DNA follows: TGCGCCAGCAGCCAAGTATGGGGCTTCCGCTCTGGAAACACCATATATTTT. Residues: CASSQVWGFRSGNTIYF.

This clone showed up just once. V usage is TRBV7-9 and J usage is TRBJ2-1, with 8 bases identical to TRBD2. Trimming cost V 3 bases and J 5 bases; bases outside gene matches: 9. Looked up from germline, CDR1 is SEHNR and CDR2 is FQNEAQ (reference sequence). The CDR3 extends over 16 amino acids. DNA for the CDR3: TGTGCCAGCAGCTTTTTATTAGCGGGACCCCACAATGAGCAGTTCTTC. The encoded protein is CASSFLLAGPHNEQFF.

The J gene is TRBJ2-1, the V gene TRBV28, with 7 bases lining up with TRBD2. The CDR3 is 16 residues long. CDR1 MDHEN and CDR2 SYDVKM come from the germline V gene. The V and J ends lost 4 bases and 3 bases, in that order; junction bases with no gene match: 9. In DNA, the CDR3 is TGTGCCAGCAGTTCCTCCCTCGCGGGAGTCTACAATGAGCAGTTCTTC. It is translated as CASSSSLAGVYNEQFF.